The T cell receptor (beta chain) described here comes from a study of regulatory T cells in long-lasting Graves disease (dated by TCRdb to the early 2020s). Notes on the research overall: Patients with newly diagnosed Graves' disease had been on antithyroid drugs for under 3 months. Peripheral blood TCR sequencing and RNA sequencing compared persistent Graves' disease patients with newly diagnosed Graves' disease patients. A total of around 33 samples were covered by TCR sequencing, comprising around 13 persistent and around 20 newly diagnosed Graves' disease patients. The study took place in China and was registered as a clinical trial. The full study reports these points: Only peripheral blood was studied, because thyroid tissue, the primary lesion, was inaccessible. As a limitation, the authors acknowledged that the small sample size may reduce accuracy. Persistent disease showed preferential use of TRBV28, TRBJ1-2 and TRBJ2-5, whereas newly diagnosed disease favored TRBV20-1 and TRBJ2-1. Lower TCR Shannon entropy and fewer highly expanded clones were observed in persistent Graves' disease patients than in newly diagnosed patients, which suggested clonal expansion. A larger number of public clonotypes was shared among persistent patients (approximately 3,000) than among newly diagnosed patients (around 890). Sequencing and analysis were restricted to the TCR beta chain.

There are a few counts of this clonotype. Its cognate antigen has yet to be identified. Base qualities are missing; no much larger clone stands one base away. The time point label here, explained by the study, means: newly diagnosed GD, antithyroid drugs for less than 3 months. For both TCR sequencing and RNA sequencing, RNA was extracted from PBMCs in TRIzol. Graves' disease was diagnosed according to American Thyroid Association guidelines. Patients for the study were recruited at an endocrinology department in Xi'an, China. Each patient gave 8.5 to 9.5 milliliters of peripheral blood, collected in an EDTA anticoagulant tube. Ficoll Paque Plus density gradient separation was used to isolate PBMCs, and no further T cell sorting was done. An Agilent 2100 Bioanalyzer and agarose gel were used to check RNA quality, and a NanoDrop 2000 was used to measure RNA concentration. The CDR3, cysteine through phenylalanine, is 13 amino acids long. Only the CDR3 DNA is retained, 39 bases long and in frame from the first base. CDR1 and CDR2, per the germline V gene, are SNHLY and FYNNEI. Trimming removed 3 bases from V and 5 bases from J, leaving 11 bases between the germline ends.

Library preparation used multiplex PCR. TCRdb names Illumina HiSeq 4000 as the instrument used. To build TCR beta libraries, CDR3 regions were amplified by Arm-PCR using iRepertoire HTBI primers. Before sequencing, the PCR products went through gel purification. The study's processing was this. Across samples, 55 to 80 TRBV and 15 or so TRBJ segments were identified and used for gene usage analysis of CDR3 amino acid clonotypes. Filtered high-quality paired reads were merged into contigs using COPE and FqMerger. BLAST was used to align contigs to the IMGT TRBV, TRBD and TRBJ reference genes, and CDR3 was defined following IMGT. Any clonotype with a frequency above 0.1% was classified as a highly expanded clone. Repertoire diversity was measured by Shannon entropy, and V-J evenness by the Gini coefficient. Public clonotypes were defined as clonotypes shared by more than one individual. Through fastp at Q25 and MiXCR, TCRdb rebuilt clones from the public reads, retaining in-frame beta chains. Each record represents a unique CDR3 protein, reported with the most common genes and DNA among its rows. These V and J calls originate from TCRdb's pipeline instead of the authors' own analysis. Across this sample there are 500,000 to 700,000 distinct CDR3 sequences, with about 16% seen only once. 15% to 20% of the sample is held by the ten biggest clonotypes.

These sequences were also reported in another study, on T cells in Graves' hyperthyroidism and ophthalmopathy. In that second paper, the authors write: Stable Graves' hyperthyroidism was defined as no progression to ophthalmopathy during 18 months of follow-up. Hyperthyroidism patients were newly diagnosed, with disease duration under 2 months, and aged 18 to 65 years. The study excluded patients with uncontrolled infections, other autoimmune diseases, pregnancy or lactation. Diagnoses were based on clinical symptoms, serum thyroxine and TRAb, thyroid ultrasound and orbital computed tomography. The first round of RT-PCR for the TCR CDR3 was performed with the HTBI primer set and the Qiagen OneStep RT-PCR kit. Most expanded thyroid clonotypes (frequency above 0.001) were also detected in blood, a finding suggesting that blood repertoires may reflect thyroid immune responses. In cross-validation, a model built on a 13 V-J signature told ophthalmopathy apart from stable hyperthyroidism with about 90% sensitivity and about 81% specificity, and in testing the same model reached 80%/75%. During validation, the model predicted progression to ophthalmopathy a median of approximately 6 months ahead of onset, with almost 71% sensitivity and about 75% specificity. A discovery cohort of about 100 patients, about 40 with Graves' ophthalmopathy and more than 55 with stable Graves' hyperthyroidism, was used to find distinguishing TCR V-J signatures. Prospective prediction of ophthalmopathy was tested in an independent validation cohort consisting of some 19 hyperthyroidism patients and over 15 patients who later progressed to ophthalmopathy. The 90 to 100 discovery patients were randomly divided into training and test sets at a 7:3 ratio. In addition, the study compared T-cell repertoires in thyroid tissue and in blood from six Graves' hyperthyroidism patients. After blood sampling, hyperthyroidism patients were treated with methimazole at a starting dose of 30 mg daily, and ophthalmopathy patients were treated with high-dose intravenous methylprednisolone. The libraries were constructed in a second round of multiplex PCR and then size-selected and purified. Libraries were sequenced paired-end with 100 bp reads on an Illumina HiSeq2000. SOAPnuke was used to process the raw data, removing reads that contained adapters or uncalled bases, had a mean Phred below 15, or lacked an exact match to the constant primer or identifier. COPE v1.2.5 was used to merge the high-quality paired reads, and each unique nucleotide sequence was defined as a clonotype. MiTCR v1.1 was used to align the clonotypes against IMGT TRBV, TRBD and TRBJ reference segments. The analysis was restricted to V-J combinations with a frequency above 0.0001, which together covered 98% to 99.2% of the repertoires. The TCS score was defined as the ratio of F50 (clonal expansion) to E x V (chaos), calculated using BLOSUM62-based TCRdist between CDR3 peptides within each V-J. Welch's t-statistics and random forest reduced around 520 V-J features to 10 to 15, which were used in a naive Bayes classifier (R e1071). No statistical method was used to set the sample size in advance, and investigators knew the group allocation. The paper reports TCR Vbeta CDR3 sequencing of roughly 140 peripheral blood samples: around 45 ophthalmopathy, 70 to 85 hyperthyroidism and 17 progressor patients.

The sequence is built from TRBV2 and TRBJ2-7, with TRBD1 tentatively as D gene (5 bases match). This specimen consisted of peripheral blood mononuclear cells (PBMCs), obtained at new diagnosis, from a patient treated with antithyroid drugs. This receptor was taken from a woman aged 25 to 39 with Graves disease. Donor details come from another sample of the same person, matched by shared clones. In nucleotide form, the sequence is TGTGCCAGCAGTGACCAGGGTTTGGACGAGCAGTACTTC. Its protein reads: CASSDQGLDEQYF.